This T cell receptor beta chain was recorded in a study of identical twins. Study findings and constraints: Fewer insertions marked abundant cord blood beta clonotypes; young adult naive trended weakly, memory not at all.

For this clonotype: Antigen unknown.

Using its own MiXCR run on the 5' RACE reads, TCRdb lists one record per CDR3 protein. The table includes 400,000 to 550,000 distinct CDR3 sequences, about 13% detected once. From germline, CDR1 is SGHTA and CDR2 FQGNSA. V lost 1 base and J 3 bases, leaving 12 bases between the germline ends. CDR3 length: 15 residues. The same sample was also studied in work on yellow fever vaccine responses in identical twins.

Input material: CD4+ T cells sorted from blood. The rearrangement links TRBV7-2 to TRBJ2-5, with D unresolved. The TCR originated in a woman aged 18-30 years in good health. The CDR3 here is CASSLVWTNEETQYF. DNA of the CDR3: TGTGCCAGCAGCTTAGTATGGACCAACGAAGAGACCCAGTACTTC. The full variable domain, rest sourced from reference TRBV7-2 and TRBJ2-5, is GAGVSQSPSNKVTEKGKDVELRCDPISGHTALYWYRQSLGQGLEFLIYFQGNSAPDKSGLPSDRFSAERTGGSVSTLTIQRTQQEDSAVYLCASSLVWTNEETQYFGPGTRLLVL.